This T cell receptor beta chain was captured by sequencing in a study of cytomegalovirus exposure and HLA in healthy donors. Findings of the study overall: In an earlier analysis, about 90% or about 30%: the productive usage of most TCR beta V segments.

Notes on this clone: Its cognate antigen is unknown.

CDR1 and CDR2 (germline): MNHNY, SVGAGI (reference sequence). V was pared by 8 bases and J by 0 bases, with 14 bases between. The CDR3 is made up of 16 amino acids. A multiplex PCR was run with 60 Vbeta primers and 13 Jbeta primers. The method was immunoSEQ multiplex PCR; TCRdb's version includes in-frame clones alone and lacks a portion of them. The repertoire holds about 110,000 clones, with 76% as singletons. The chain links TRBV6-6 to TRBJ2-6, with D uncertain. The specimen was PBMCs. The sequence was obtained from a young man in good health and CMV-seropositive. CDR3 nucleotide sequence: TGTGCCAGCCGCCCTTTTGGAGTCTCTGGGGCCAACGTCCTGACTTTC. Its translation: CASRPFGVSGANVLTF.